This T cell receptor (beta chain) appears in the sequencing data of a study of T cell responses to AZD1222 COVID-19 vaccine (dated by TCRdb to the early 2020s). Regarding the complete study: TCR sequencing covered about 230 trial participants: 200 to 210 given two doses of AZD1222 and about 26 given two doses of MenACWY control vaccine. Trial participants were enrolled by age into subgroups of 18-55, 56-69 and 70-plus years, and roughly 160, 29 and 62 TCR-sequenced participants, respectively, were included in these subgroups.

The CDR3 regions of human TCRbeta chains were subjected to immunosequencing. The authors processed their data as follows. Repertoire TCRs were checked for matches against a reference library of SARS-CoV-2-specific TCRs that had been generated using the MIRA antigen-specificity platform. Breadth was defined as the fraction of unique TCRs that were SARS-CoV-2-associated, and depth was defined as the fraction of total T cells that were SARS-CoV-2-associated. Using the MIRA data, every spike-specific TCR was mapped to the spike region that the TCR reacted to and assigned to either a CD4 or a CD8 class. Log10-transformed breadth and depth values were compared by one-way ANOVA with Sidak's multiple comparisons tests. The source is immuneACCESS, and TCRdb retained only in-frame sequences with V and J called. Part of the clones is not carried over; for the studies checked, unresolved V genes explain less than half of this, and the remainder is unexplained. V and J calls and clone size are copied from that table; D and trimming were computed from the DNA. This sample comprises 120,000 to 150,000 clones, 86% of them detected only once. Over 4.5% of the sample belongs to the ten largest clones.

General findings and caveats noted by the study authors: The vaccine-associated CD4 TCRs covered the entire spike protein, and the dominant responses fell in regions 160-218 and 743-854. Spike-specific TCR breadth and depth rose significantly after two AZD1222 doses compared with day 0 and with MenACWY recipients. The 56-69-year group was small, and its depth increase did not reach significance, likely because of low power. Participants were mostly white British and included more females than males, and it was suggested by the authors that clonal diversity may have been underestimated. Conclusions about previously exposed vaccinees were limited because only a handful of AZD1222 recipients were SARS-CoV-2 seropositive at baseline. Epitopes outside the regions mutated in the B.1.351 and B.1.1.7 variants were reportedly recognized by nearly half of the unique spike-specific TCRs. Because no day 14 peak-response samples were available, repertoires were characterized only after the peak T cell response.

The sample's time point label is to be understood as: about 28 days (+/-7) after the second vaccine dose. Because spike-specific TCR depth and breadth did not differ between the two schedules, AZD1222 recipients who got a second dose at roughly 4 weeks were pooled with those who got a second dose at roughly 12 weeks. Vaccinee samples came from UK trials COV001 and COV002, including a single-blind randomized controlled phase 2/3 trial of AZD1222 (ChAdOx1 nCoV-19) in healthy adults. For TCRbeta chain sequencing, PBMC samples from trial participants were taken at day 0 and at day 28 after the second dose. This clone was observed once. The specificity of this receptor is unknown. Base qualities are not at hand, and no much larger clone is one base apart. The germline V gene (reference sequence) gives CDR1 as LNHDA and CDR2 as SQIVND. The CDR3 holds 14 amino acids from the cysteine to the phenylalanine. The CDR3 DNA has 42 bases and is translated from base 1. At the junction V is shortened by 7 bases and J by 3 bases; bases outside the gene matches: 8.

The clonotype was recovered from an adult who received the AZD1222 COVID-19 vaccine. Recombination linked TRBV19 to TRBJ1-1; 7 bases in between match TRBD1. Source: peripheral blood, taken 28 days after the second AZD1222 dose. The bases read TGTGCCAGTAAAACAGGGGAGGAGGACACTGAAGCTTTCTTT. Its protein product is CASKTGEEDTEAFF. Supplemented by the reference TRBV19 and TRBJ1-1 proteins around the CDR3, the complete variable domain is DGGITQSPKYLFRKEGQNVTLSCEQNLNHDAMYWYRQDPGQGLRLIYYSQIVNDFQKGDIAEGYSVSREKKESFPLTVTSAQKNPTAFYLCASKTGEEDTEAFFGQGTRLTVV.